These T cell receptor beta chains were read from a single sample in a study of regulatory T cells in long-lasting Graves disease. TCRdb processed the multiplex PCR reads anew with MiXCR; each CDR3 protein has one entry. The sample records around 360,000 distinct CDR3 sequences, under 20% being singletons. The data were also submitted as part of a second study, on T cells in Graves' hyperthyroidism and ophthalmopathy.

This material consisted of peripheral blood mononuclear cells (PBMCs), taken at new diagnosis, from a patient treated with antithyroid drugs. These receptors all stem from a woman aged 18-35 years with Graves disease. CDR3s include the opening cysteine and the closing phenylalanine or tryptophan. Each record gives: CDR3 length, V gene, clone size, J gene, D gene, CDR3 protein, CDR3 DNA. A D gene is named only where the DNA matches it firmly. Clone size is shown for a subset of rows, as once, few, many or a class of expanded clone.

13	TRBV7-8	many	TRBJ1-1	TRBD1	CASGDRVNTEAFF	TGTGCCAGCGGGGACAGAGTTAACACTGAAGCTTTCTTT
14	TRBV6-5	few	TRBJ2-3	NA	CASSYLTRADTQYF	TGTGCCAGCAGTTACCTAACAAGGGCAGATACGCAGTATTTT
17	TRBV7-9	few	TRBJ1-5	TRBD1	CASSLARPGGGNQPQHF	TGTGCCAGCAGCTTAGCGCGTCCAGGGGGCGGGAATCAGCCCCAGCATTTT
13	TRBV6-2/TRBV6-3	few	TRBJ2-1	NA	CASGAREYNEQFF	TGTGCCAGCGGGGCCAGGGAATACAATGAGCAGTTCTTC
14	TRBV7-9	many	TRBJ1-1	NA	CASSSQVLNTEAFF	TGTGCCAGCAGCTCACAGGTCCTGAACACTGAAGCTTTCTTT
13	TRBV5-1	many	TRBJ1-1	NA	CASSNGGLAEAFF	TGCGCCAGCAGCAACGGGGGACTGGCTGAAGCTTTCTTT
13	TRBV30	few	TRBJ1-2	NA	CAWSPGPYYGYTF	TGTGCCTGGAGCCCAGGGCCCTACTATGGCTACACCTTC
14	TRBV20-1	NA	TRBJ2-2	NA	CSARDPQRTGELFF	TGCAGTGCTAGAGATCCCCAGAGGACCGGGGAGCTGTTTTTT
15	TRBV6-5	many	TRBJ1-1	NA	CASSYPFRGDTEAFF	TGTGCCAGCAGTTATCCATTTAGGGGTGACACTGAAGCTTTCTTT
15	TRBV15	few	TRBJ2-7	TRBD1	CATSVSGTGGYEQYF	TGTGCCACCAGCGTTTCCGGGACAGGGGGTTACGAGCAGTACTTC
15	TRBV18	few	TRBJ2-7	TRBD1	CASSPLPGQAYEQYF	TGTGCCAGCTCACCCCTTCCGGGACAGGCCTACGAGCAGTACTTC
14	TRBV20-1	many	TRBJ2-7	NA	CSAFVTGLSYEQYF	TGCAGTGCTTTCGTGACAGGACTCTCCTACGAGCAGTACTTC
12	TRBV6-1	NA	TRBJ1-4	NA	CASSVSNEKLFF	TGTGCCAGCAGTGTCTCTAATGAAAAACTGTTTTTT
19	TRBV12-5	few	TRBJ2-6	NA	CANGLVLGTHSPGANVLTF	TGTGCTAATGGTTTGGTACTCGGCACCCACTCCCCTGGGGCCAACGTCCTGACTTTC
14	TRBV12-3/TRBV12-4	many	TRBJ1-6	NA	CASSLRTYNSPLHF	TGTGCCAGCTCCCTTCGGACATATAATTCACCCCTCCACTTT
17	TRBV30	medium-sized	TRBJ1-5	TRBD1	CAWSAGTGPPSNQPQHF	TGTGCCTGGAGTGCCGGGACAGGTCCACCTAGCAATCAGCCCCAGCATTTT
14	TRBV10-3	many	TRBJ1-1	TRBD1	CAISPGQENTEAFF	TGTGCCATCAGTCCGGGACAGGAAAACACTGAAGCTTTCTTT
20	TRBV3-1	many	TRBJ2-3	TRBD2	CASSPRPGLAGGDQSNTQYF	TGTGCCAGCAGCCCGCGTCCGGGACTAGCGGGGGGCGATCAAAGCAATACGCAGTATTTT
16	TRBV6-1	few	TRBJ2-1	TRBD2	CASIRIAGDVQAEQFF	TGTGCCAGCATACGGATAGCGGGAGATGTCCAAGCTGAGCAGTTCTTC
16	TRBV20-1	many	TRBJ2-1	TRBD2	CSASVAGEEMRNEQFF	TGCAGTGCTAGTGTAGCGGGAGAGGAAATGCGAAATGAGCAGTTCTTC
14	TRBV7-8	few	TRBJ1-2	NA	CASSIGGRSDGYTF	TGTGCCAGCAGCATCGGGGGGCGTAGTGATGGCTACACCTTC
12	TRBV2	many	TRBJ1-1	NA	CASSVRAPEAFF	TGTGCCAGCAGTGTTCGGGCTCCCGAAGCTTTCTTT
18	TRBV24-1	many	TRBJ2-3	TRBD2	CATSPGLAGGGYTDTQYF	TGTGCCACCAGCCCGGGACTAGCGGGAGGGGGATACACAGATACGCAGTATTTT
13	TRBV3-1	many	TRBJ2-4	NA	CASSQVGRSIQYF	TGTGCCAGCAGCCAAGTGGGCCGGAGCATTCAGTACTTC
12	TRBV29-1	NA	TRBJ2-7	TRBD1	CSVEGTGYEQYF	TGCAGCGTTGAAGGGACAGGCTACGAGCAGTACTTC
13	TRBV6-1	many	TRBJ1-2	NA	CASTDSPFYGYTF	TGTGCCAGCACGGACAGCCCATTCTATGGCTACACCTTC
14	TRBV30	many	TRBJ2-7	NA	CAWSVAQGPYEQYF	TGTGCCTGGAGTGTCGCGCAGGGACCTTACGAGCAGTACTTC
15	TRBV18	many	TRBJ1-1	TRBD1	CASSPLGQGATEAFF	TGTGCCAGCTCCCCGCTAGGACAGGGAGCAACTGAAGCTTTCTTT
12	TRBV11-3	many	TRBJ2-7	NA	CASSADNYEQYF	TGTGCCAGCAGCGCCGATAATTACGAGCAGTACTTC
16	TRBV27	NA	TRBJ1-5	NA	CASSLRGDNSNQPQHF	TGTGCCAGCAGTTTAAGGGGGGATAATAGCAATCAGCCCCAGCATTTT
15	TRBV7-6	few	TRBJ1-4	TRBD1	CASSAGQGRNEKLFF	TGTGCCAGCAGCGCCGGACAGGGCCGTAATGAAAAACTGTTTTTT
16	TRBV16	NA	TRBJ1-5	NA	CASSQSVRGKNQPQHF	TGTGCCAGCAGCCAATCGGTCAGGGGAAAGAATCAGCCCCAGCATTTT
14	TRBV20-1	NA	TRBJ2-7	TRBD1	CSAREGDSVSKQYF	TGCAGTGCTAGAGAGGGGGACAGTGTATCAAAGCAGTACTTC